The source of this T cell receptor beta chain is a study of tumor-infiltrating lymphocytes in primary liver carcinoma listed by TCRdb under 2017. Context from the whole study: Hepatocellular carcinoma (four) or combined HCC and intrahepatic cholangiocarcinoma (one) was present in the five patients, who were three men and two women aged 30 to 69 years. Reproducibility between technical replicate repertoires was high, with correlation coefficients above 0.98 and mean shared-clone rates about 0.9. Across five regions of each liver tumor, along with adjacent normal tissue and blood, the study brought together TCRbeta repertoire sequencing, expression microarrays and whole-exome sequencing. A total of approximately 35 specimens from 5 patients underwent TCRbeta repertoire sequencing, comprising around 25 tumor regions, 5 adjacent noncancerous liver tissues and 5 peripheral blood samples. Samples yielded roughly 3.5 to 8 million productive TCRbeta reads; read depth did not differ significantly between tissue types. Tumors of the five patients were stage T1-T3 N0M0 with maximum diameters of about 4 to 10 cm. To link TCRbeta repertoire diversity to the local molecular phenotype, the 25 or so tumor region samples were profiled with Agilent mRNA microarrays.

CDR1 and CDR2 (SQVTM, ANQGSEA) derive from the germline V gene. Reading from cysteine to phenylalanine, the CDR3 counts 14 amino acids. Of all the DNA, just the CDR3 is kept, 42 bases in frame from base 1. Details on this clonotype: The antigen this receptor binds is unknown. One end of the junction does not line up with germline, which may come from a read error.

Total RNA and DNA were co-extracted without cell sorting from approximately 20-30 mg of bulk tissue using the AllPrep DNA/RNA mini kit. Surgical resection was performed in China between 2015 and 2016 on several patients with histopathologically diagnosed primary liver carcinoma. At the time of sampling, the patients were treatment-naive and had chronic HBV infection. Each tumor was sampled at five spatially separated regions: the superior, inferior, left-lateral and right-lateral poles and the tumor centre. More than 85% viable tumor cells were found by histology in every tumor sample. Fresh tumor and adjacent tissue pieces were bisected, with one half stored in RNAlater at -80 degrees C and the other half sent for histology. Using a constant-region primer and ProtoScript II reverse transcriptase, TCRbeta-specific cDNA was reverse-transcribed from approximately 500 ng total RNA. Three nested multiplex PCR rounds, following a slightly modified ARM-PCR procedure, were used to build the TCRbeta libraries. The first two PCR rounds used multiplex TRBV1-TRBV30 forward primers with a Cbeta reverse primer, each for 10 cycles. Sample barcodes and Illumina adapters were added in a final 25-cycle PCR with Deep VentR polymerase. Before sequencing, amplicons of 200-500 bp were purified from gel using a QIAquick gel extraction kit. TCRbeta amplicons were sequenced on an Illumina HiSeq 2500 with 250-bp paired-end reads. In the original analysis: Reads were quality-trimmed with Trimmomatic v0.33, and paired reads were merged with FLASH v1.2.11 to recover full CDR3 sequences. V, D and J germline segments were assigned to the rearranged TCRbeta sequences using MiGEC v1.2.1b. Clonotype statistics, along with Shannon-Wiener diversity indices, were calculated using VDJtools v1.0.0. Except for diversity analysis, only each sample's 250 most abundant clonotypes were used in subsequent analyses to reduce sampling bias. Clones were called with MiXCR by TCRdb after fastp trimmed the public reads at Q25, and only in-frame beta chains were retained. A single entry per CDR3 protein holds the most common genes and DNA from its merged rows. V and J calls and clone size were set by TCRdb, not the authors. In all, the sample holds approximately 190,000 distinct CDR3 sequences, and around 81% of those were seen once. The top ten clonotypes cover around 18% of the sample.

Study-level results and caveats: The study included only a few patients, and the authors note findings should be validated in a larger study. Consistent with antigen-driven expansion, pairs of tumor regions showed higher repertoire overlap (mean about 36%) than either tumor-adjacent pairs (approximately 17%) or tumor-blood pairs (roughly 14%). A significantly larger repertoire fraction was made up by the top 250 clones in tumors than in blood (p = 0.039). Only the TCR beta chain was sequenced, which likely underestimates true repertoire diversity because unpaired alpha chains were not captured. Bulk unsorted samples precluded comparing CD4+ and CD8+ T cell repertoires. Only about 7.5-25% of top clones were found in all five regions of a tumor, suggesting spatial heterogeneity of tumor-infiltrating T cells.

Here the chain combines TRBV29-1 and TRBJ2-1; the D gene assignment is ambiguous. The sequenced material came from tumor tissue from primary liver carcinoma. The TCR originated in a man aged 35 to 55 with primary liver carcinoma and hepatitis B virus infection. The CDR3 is CSVDAEVTVDEHFF. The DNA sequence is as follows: TGCAGCGTTGATGCCGAGGTAACGGTGGATGAGCACTTCTTC.